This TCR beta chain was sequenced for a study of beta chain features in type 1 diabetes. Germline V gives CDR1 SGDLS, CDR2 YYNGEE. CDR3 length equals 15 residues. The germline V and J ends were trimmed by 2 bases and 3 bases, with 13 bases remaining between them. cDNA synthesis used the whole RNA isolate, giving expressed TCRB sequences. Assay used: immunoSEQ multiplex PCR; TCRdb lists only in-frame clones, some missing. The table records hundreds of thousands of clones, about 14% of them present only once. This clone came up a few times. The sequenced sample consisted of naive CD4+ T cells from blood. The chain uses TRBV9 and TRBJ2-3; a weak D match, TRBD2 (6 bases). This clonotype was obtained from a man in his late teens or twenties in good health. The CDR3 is CASSVRSGGTDTQYF. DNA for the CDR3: TGTGCCAGCAGCGTCCGTAGCGGTGGGACAGATACGCAGTATTTT. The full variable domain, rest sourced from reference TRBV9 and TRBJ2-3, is DSGVTQTPKHLITATGQRVTLRCSPRSGDLSVYWYQQSLDQGLQFLIQYYNGEERAKGNILERFSAQQFPDLHSELNLSSLELGDSALYFCASSVRSGGTDTQYFGPGTRLTVL.